This TCR beta chain is from a study of T cell responses to AZD1222 COVID-19 vaccine. Data came from immunoSEQ multiplex PCR; TCRdb stores just in-frame clones and leaves some out. The profile shows around 140,000 clones, about 90% of them singletons. The CDR3 totals 15 residues. V lost 10 bases and J lost 3, with 21 bases in between. Per germline, CDR1 WNHNN and CDR2 SYGVQD (reference sequence). This chain uses TRBV10-1 with TRBJ1-1; D may be TRBD1 (5 bases). The sequencing here drew on peripheral blood, taken 28 days after the second dose of the MenACWY control vaccine. The clonotype originates from an adult who received the MenACWY meningococcal vaccine as a control. CDR3 region: CAIPVGEGRDTEAFF. The CDR3 DNA reads TGCGCCATCCCCGTAGGGGAGGGGAGGGACACTGAAGCTTTCTTT.